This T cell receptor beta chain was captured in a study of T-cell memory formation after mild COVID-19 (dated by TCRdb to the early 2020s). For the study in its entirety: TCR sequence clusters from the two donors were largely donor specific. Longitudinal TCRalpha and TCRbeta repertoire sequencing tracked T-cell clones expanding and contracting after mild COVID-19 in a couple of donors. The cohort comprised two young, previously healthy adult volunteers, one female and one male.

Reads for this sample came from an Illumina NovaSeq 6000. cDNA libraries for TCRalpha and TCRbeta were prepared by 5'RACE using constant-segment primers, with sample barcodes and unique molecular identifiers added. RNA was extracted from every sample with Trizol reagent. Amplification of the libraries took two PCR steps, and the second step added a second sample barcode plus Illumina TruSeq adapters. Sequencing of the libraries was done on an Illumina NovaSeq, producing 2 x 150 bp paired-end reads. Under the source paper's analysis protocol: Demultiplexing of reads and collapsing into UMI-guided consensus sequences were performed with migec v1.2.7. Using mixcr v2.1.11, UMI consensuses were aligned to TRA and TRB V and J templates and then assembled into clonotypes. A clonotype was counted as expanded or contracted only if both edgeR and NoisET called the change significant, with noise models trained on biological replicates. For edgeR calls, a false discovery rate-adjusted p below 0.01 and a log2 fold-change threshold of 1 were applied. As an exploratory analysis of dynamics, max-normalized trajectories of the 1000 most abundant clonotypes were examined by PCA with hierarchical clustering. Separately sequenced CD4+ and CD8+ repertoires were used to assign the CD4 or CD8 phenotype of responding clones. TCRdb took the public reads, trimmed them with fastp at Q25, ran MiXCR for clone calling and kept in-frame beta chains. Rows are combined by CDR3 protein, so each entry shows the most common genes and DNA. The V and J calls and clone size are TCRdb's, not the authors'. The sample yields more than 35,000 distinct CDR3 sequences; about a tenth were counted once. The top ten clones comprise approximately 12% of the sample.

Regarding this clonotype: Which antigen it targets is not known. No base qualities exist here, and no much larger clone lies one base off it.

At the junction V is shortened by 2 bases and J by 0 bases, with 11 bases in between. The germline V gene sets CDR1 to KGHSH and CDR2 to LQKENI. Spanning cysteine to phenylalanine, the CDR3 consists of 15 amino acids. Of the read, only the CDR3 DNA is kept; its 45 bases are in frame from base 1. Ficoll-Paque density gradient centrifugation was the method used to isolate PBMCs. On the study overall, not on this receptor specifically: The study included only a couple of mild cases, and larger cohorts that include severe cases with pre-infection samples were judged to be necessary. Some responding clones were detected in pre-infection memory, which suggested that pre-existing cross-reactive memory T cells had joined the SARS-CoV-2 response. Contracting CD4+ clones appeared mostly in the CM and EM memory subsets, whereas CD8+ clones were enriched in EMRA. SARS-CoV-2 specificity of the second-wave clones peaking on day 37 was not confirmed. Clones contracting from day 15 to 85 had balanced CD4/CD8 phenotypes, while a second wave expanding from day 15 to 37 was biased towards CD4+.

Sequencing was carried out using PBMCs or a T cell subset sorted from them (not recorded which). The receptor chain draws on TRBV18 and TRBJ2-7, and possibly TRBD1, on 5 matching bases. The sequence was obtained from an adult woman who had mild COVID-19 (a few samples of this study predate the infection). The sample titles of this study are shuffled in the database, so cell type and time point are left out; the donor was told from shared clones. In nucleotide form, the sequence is TGTGCCAGCTCACCAGCACAGGCGAGCTCCTACGAGCAGTACTTC. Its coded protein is CASSPAQASSYEQYF.